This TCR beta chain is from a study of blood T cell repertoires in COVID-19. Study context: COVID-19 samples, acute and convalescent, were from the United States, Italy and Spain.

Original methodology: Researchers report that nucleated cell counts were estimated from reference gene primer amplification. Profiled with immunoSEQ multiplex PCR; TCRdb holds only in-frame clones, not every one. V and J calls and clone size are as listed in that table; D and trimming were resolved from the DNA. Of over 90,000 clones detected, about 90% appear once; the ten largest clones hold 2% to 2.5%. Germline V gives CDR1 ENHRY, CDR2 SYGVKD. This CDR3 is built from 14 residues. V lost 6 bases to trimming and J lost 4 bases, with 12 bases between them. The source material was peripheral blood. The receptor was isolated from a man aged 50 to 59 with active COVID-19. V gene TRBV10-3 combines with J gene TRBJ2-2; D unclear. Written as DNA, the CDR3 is TGTGCCATCAGCGCGACACGACCCACCGGGGAGCTGTTTTTT. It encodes CAISATRPTGELFF.